Detailed here is one TCR beta chain. The record originates from a study of shared T cell receptors in the human thymus. The CDR3 covers 15 residues. J gave up 7 bases and V 6 bases, and 8 bases lay outside the gene matches. The germline V gene has CDR1 LGHNT and CDR2 FRNRAP. Profiling relied on immunoSEQ multiplex PCR, and the TCRdb table lists in-frame clones only, not all of them. The table lists some 700,000 clones, around 87% of them singletons, with 0.0085% to 0.012% in the top ten. Another study also made use of these data, one on human thymus T cells. That report notes: The source of the thymus tissue was resections taken during corrective heart surgery. Unrelated people showed highly overlapping thymic repertoires, related research reported.

The TCR sequence derives from a boy under three years old with a congenital heart defect. The sequencing input was thymocytes. The V gene is TRBV12-5, the J gene TRBJ2-5; 13 nucleotides match TRBD2. The CDR3 loop reads CASGPGTSGKRTQYF. The DNA for the CDR3 is TGTGCTAGTGGCCCTGGGACTAGCGGGAAGCGGACCCAGTACTTC.